This T cell receptor beta chain comes out of a study of T cell changes during pregnancy in multiple sclerosis (dated by TCRdb to between 2019 and 2020). In the study overall: In women with multiple sclerosis, the researchers looked at how the T cell repertoire shifted as pregnancy progressed.

The CDR3 runs 15 amino acids, cysteine and phenylalanine included. Only CDR3 DNA is held: 45 bases, read in frame from base 1. V lost 4 bases and J lost 0 bases; the stretch between them is 12 bases long. From the germline V gene (reference sequence), CDR1 is MNHEY and CDR2 is SMNVEV. Library preparation was by the immunoSEQ multiplex PCR assay. TCRdb obtained this table from immuneACCESS and retained in-frame rearrangements with V and J assigned. These tables miss some clones; where compared with another copy, unresolved V genes account for less than half of the shortfall, and the remainder is unexplained. The sample table contains 40,000 to 50,000 clones; only one count was recorded for 75% to 95% of them. Of the sample, 0.7% is held by the ten largest clones. As concerns this clone: The specificity of this receptor is unknown. No base-level quality is on record; no much larger clone is a single base apart.

The sample in question was CD4+ T cells from peripheral blood mononuclear cells, obtained before pregnancy. In this chain, TRBV27 is recombined with TRBJ1-2; the D gene cannot be resolved reliably. The TCR sequence derives from a female donor with multiple sclerosis, enrolled in a pregnancy study. The CDR3 protein sequence reads: CASSSFSGANYGYTF. The DNA sequence follows: TGTGCCAGCAGTTCGTTTTCAGGTGCTAACTATGGCTACACCTTC.